Following are 28 T cell receptor beta chains from one sample sequenced in a study of shared clonotypes between healthy human individuals. Using immunoSEQ multiplex PCR, the repertoire was profiled, and TCRdb retains in-frame clones only, with some absent. This sample yields over a million clones, of which roughly 95% are seen a single time; approximately 1% belongs to the top ten. The sample taken for sequencing was naive CD4+ T cells sorted from blood. Regarding subset: CD45RA+ positively selected. Receptor source: a young man in good health.

The V call is TRBV2, the J call TRBJ2-2; 8 nucleotides line up with TRBD1. After removal of 8 bases from V and 1 base from J, the junction contained 3 bases not matched to a gene. Germline V gene lookup returns CDR1 SNHLY and CDR2 FYNNEI. The CDR3 sequence is 14 residues long. CDR3 protein: CASGQGKNTGELFF. The CDR3 region has the DNA TGTGCCAGCGGACAGGGAAAGAACACCGGGGAGCTGTTTTTT. Looking up the rest from reference TRBV2 and TRBJ2-2 gives the full variable domain: EPEVTQTPSHQVTQMGQEVILRCVPISNHLYFYWYRQILGQKVEFLVSFYNNEISEKSEIFDDQFSVERPDGSNFTLKIRSTKLEDSAMYFCASGQGKNTGELFFGEGSRLTVL.

CDR3 protein: CASSLDGGSYEQYF. The DNA for the CDR3 is TGTGCCAGCAGCTTAGATGGCGGCTCCTACGAGCAGTACTTC. The V gene is TRBV11-3, the J gene TRBJ2-7; D is unclear. Looked up from germline, CDR1 is SGHNT and CDR2 is YENEEA. Trimming stripped 0 bases from V and 0 bases from J, with 6 bases between. The CDR3 totals 14 residues. Using reference TRBV11-3 and TRBJ2-7 for the parts outside the CDR3, the full variable domain is EAGVVQSPRYKIIEKKQPVAFWCNPISGHNTLYWYLQNLGQGPELLIRYENEEAVDDSQLPKDRFSAERLKGVDSTLKIQPAELGDSAVYLCASSLDGGSYEQYFGPGTRLTVT.

The chain combines TRBV18 with TRBJ2-1; D may be TRBD2 (6 bases). Trimming stripped 3 bases from V and 4 bases from J, with 16 bases between. CDR3 length: 16 amino acids. Germline values: CDR1 KGHSH, CDR2 LQKENI. In DNA, the CDR3 is TGTGCCAGCTCACCGCCGCGGGCGGGACCGTACAATGAGCAGTTCTTC. Amino acid sequence: CASSPPRAGPYNEQFF.

The chain uses TRBV2 and TRBJ1-1, with D possibly TRBD1 on 5 matching bases. This CDR3 comprises 14 residues. Germline V CDR1 and CDR2: SNHLY, FYNNEI. Trimming took off 7 bases at V and 7 bases at J, with 19 bases between the two ends. The CDR3 reads CASNEGQTVREAFF. Written as DNA, the CDR3 is TGTGCCAGCAACGAGGGTCAGACAGTTCGTGAAGCTTTCTTT.

The chain links TRBV10-3 to TRBJ2-5; 10 positions agree with TRBD2. Germline values: CDR1 ENHRY, CDR2 SYGVKD. The junction had 13 bases not matched to a gene; V was cut back by 6 bases and J by 9 bases. CDR3 length: 15 amino acids. CDR3 coding DNA: TGTGCCATCAGGGACCCGACTAGCGGGCCGGAGTCCCAGTACTTC. Translation: CAIRDPTSGPESQYF.

On this clone itself: The sample contains more than one DNA sequence encoding this CDR3. The chain couples TRBV9 to TRBJ2-2, with D hard to call. Per the germline V gene, CDR1 is SGDLS and CDR2 is YYNGEE. V was trimmed by 1 base and J by 0 bases, leaving 4 bases between them. CDR3 length: 14 residues. The CDR3 DNA is TGTGCCAGCAGCGTAAATTCGAACACCGGGGAGCTGTTTTTT. This codes for CASSVNSNTGELFF.

The chain employs TRBV23-1 and TRBJ2-1, with D possibly matching TRBD2 (5 bases). Being an ORF, TRBV23-1 has a function that is uncertain. The ends were cut back, 3 bases at V and 8 bases at J, with 11 bases in the middle. The CDR3 loop spans 13 amino acids. The DNA of the CDR3 is TGCGCCAGCAGTCATGAACTGAGGGATGAGCAGTTCTTC. Protein: CASSHELRDEQFF.

In nucleotides, the CDR3 is TGTGCCAGCCTATCTATAAAAAGGCCGCGGGATGAGCAGTTCTTC. It specifies CASLSIKRPRDEQFF. V and J are TRBV28 and TRBJ2-1, with a possible D match to TRBD2 (5 bases). Deletions cut 8 bases from V and 8 bases from J, with 22 bases between. Germline CDR1 is MDHEN and CDR2 is SYDVKM. The CDR3 is 15 residues long.

The chain uses TRBV18 and TRBJ2-7; 9 nucleotides align to TRBD1. J was trimmed by 5 bases and V by 3 bases; bases with no gene match: 8. The germline V gene encodes CDR1 KGHSH and CDR2 LQKENI. The CDR3 is made up of 15 amino acids. The CDR3 here is CASSPFGQGLNEQYF. In nucleotides, the CDR3 is TGTGCCAGCTCACCCTTCGGACAGGGGCTGAACGAGCAGTACTTC.

The V call is TRBV5-5, the J call TRBJ2-3, with 9 positions matching TRBD2. J lost 7 bases, V lost 2 bases, and 11 bases had no gene match. The CDR3 is 16 amino acids. Per the germline V gene, CDR1 is SGHKS and CDR2 is YYEKEE (reference sequence). CDR3 sequence: CASSFFAGGPDYTQYF. DNA of the CDR3: TGTGCCAGCAGCTTTTTCGCGGGAGGGCCCGATTATACGCAGTATTTT.

The genes are TRBV14 and TRBJ2-1, with 11 bases matching TRBD2. The CDR3 totals 16 residues. Looked up from germline, CDR1 is SGHDN and CDR2 is FVKESK. V shed 3 bases and J 0 bases; nucleotides not matched to a gene: 1. In DNA, the CDR3 is TGTGCCAGCAGCCACCTAGCGGGGGGCTCCTACAATGAGCAGTTCTTC. Translating gives CASSHLAGGSYNEQFF.

The DNA for the CDR3 is TGTGCCAGCAGCTTAAAAGCCGGGTCCTACACCCAAGAGACCCAGTACTTC. Translated, it gives CASSLKAGSYTQETQYF. The genes are TRBV5-4 and TRBJ2-5, with unresolved D. The CDR3 spans 17 residues. The V end was cut by 2 bases, the J end by 1 base, with 18 bases between. CDR1 is SGHNT and CDR2 is YYREEE in the germline V gene (reference sequence).

This clone was seen only once. Distinct nucleotide sequences in the sample also encode this CDR3. V usage is TRBV28 and J usage is TRBJ1-1; D is undetermined. Germline lookup yields CDR1 MDHEN and CDR2 SYDVKM. V gave up 2 bases and J gave up 0 bases, with 1 base separating them. CDR3 length equals 12 residues. The CDR3 here is CASSLVNTEAFF. DNA for the CDR3: TGTGCCAGCAGTTTAGTGAACACTGAAGCTTTCTTT. The full variable domain, in which reference TRBV28 and TRBJ1-1 provide the parts outside the CDR3, is DVKVTQSSRYLVKRTGEKVFLECVQDMDHENMFWYRQDPGLGLRLIYFSYDVKMKEKGDIPEGYSVSREKKERFSLILESASTNQTSMYLCASSLVNTEAFFGQGTRLTVV.

The V and J genes are TRBV18 and TRBJ1-1, with D possibly TRBD1 on 5 matching bases. Trimming took off 6 bases at V and 1 base at J, with 12 bases between the two ends. There are 14 residues in the CDR3. Germline loops: CDR1 KGHSH, CDR2 LQKENI. The DNA for the CDR3 is TGTGCCAGCTCCTTCACCGGGGGGAACACTGAAGCTTTCTTT. Translating it yields CASSFTGGNTEAFF.

J is TRBJ2-1 and V is TRBV2; TRBD2 matches at 10 bases. Germline assignment: CDR1 SNHLY and CDR2 FYNNEI. The CDR3 has 15 amino acids. Unmatched junction bases numbered 2, after V lost 5 bases and J lost 1 base. CDR3 sequence: CASSQREGSYNEQFF. The CDR3 DNA follows: TGTGCCAGCAGTCAGCGGGAGGGGTCCTACAATGAGCAGTTCTTC.

The CDR3 protein is CASSLNSLAATDTQYF. CDR3 nucleotides: TGTGCCAGCAGCCTCAATTCTCTAGCGGCCACAGATACGCAGTATTTT. The J gene is TRBJ2-3, the V gene TRBV7-2; 7 bases agree with TRBD2. The CDR3 is made up of 16 amino acids. From germline, CDR1 is SGHTA and CDR2 FQGNSA. Losses at the gene ends were 5 bases for V and 2 bases for J; bases not matched to a gene: 10.

The V call is TRBV10-1, the J call TRBJ2-7, with 12 bases lining up with TRBD1. CDR1 WNHNN and CDR2 SYGVQD come from the germline V gene (reference sequence). The CDR3 length is 16 residues. Losses at the gene ends were 5 bases for V and 5 bases for J; bases not matched to a gene: 10. CDR3 sequence reads: CASSSTSGQGANEQYF. The CDR3 DNA reads as TGCGCCAGCAGTTCCACTTCGGGACAGGGGGCGAACGAGCAGTACTTC.

The gene calls are TRBV5-1 and TRBJ2-7, with D unclear. Germline loops: CDR1 SGHRS, CDR2 YFSETQ. The CDR3 is made up of 14 amino acids. Trimming left V 4 bases short and J 7 bases short, with 18 bases between. In nucleotides, the CDR3 is TGCGCCAGCAGCGGTGGTATTAGGCTTCAAGAGCAGTACTTC. Its translation is CASSGGIRLQEQYF.

The gene calls are TRBV5-1 and TRBJ2-4; unclear D gene. The germline CDR1 and CDR2 sequences are SGHRS and YFSETQ. CDR3 size: 14 residues. Trimming removed 2 bases at V and 0 bases at J, with 6 bases between. The CDR3 nucleotides are TGCGCCAGCAGCTTAACAGTAGCCAAAAACATTCAGTACTTC. It codes for CASSLTVAKNIQYF.

This chain uses TRBV19 with TRBJ2-2; D might be TRBD2 (5 bases). The V gene lost 5 bases and the J gene lost 6 bases, with 13 bases spanning the gap. There are 14 residues in the CDR3. Germline V lookup: CDR1 LNHDA, CDR2 SQIVND (reference sequence). The DNA for the CDR3 is TGTGCCAGTAGTGTGGCCACGAGGGCCGGGGAGCTGTTTTTT. Its translation: CASSVATRAGELFF.

Here the CDR3 reads CASSPTSINEQFF. The CDR3 bases are TGTGCCAGCTCACCGACTAGCATCAATGAGCAGTTCTTC. The rearrangement links TRBV18 to TRBJ2-1; 7 nucleotides line up with TRBD2. The CDR3 sequence is 13 residues long. The germline V gene has CDR1 KGHSH and CDR2 LQKENI. The J segment lost 6 bases and the V segment lost 3 bases, leaving 2 bases of the junction unmatched.

The chain is built from TRBV5-1 and TRBJ1-1; no clear D gene. V was cut by 0 bases and J by 3 bases, with 12 bases left in between. In germline, CDR1 is SGHRS, CDR2 YFSETQ. This CDR3 spans 15 amino acids. CDR3 DNA sequence: TGCGCCAGCAGCTTGGCTAAATTCGGGGACACTGAAGCTTTCTTT. This sequence encodes CASSLAKFGDTEAFF. Based on the CDR3 plus reference TRBV5-1 and TRBJ1-1, the full variable domain is KAGVTQTPRYLIKTRGQQVTLSCSPISGHRSVSWYQQTPGQGLQFLFEYFSETQRNKGNFPGRFSGRQFSNSRSEMNVSTLELGDSALYLCASSLAKFGDTEAFFGQGTRLTVV.

The gene calls are TRBV5-1 and TRBJ2-6, with D possibly being TRBD2 (6 bases). Trimming stripped 6 bases from V and 1 base from J, with 20 bases between. This CDR3 has 18 amino acids. CDR1 is SGHRS and CDR2 is YFSETQ in the germline V gene. CDR3 sequence: CASTPFGGGVSGANVLTF. The CDR3 DNA is TGCGCCAGCACACCATTTGGGGGAGGCGTTTCTGGGGCCAACGTCCTGACTTTC. Based on the CDR3 plus reference TRBV5-1 and TRBJ2-6, the full variable domain is KAGVTQTPRYLIKTRGQQVTLSCSPISGHRSVSWYQQTPGQGLQFLFEYFSETQRNKGNFPGRFSGRQFSNSRSEMNVSTLELGDSALYLCASTPFGGGVSGANVLTFGAGSRLTVL.

The V gene is TRBV29-1, the J gene TRBJ2-1; D perhaps matches TRBD2 (6 bases). Trimming pared 4 bases from V and 7 bases from J, leaving 20 bases between. The CDR3 runs 15 residues. CDR1 is SQVTM, CDR2 ANQGSEA, per germline. CDR3 nucleotide sequence: TGCAGCGTTGCAGGAACTAGCTTTCTAGGGAATGAGCAGTTCTTC. This translates into CSVAGTSFLGNEQFF.

Notes on this clone: This specimen includes other DNA sequences encoding the same CDR3. This chain joins TRBV7-2 and TRBJ2-2, with 8 positions matching TRBD2. The germline CDR1 and CDR2 sequences are SGHTA and FQGNSA. The CDR3 consists of 16 residues. V shed 5 bases and J 2 bases; nucleotides not matched to a gene: 7. The CDR3 protein is CASSLRLAFNTGELFF. CDR3 coding DNA: TGTGCCAGCAGCCTCCGACTAGCGTTCAACACCGGGGAGCTGTTTTTT.

This clone was detected only once. The genes are TRBV18 and TRBJ2-5; D may be TRBD2 (5 bases). V lost 1 base, J lost 4 bases, and 19 bases lay in between. The CDR3 runs 17 residues. The germline gives CDR1 KGHSH, CDR2 LQKENI. CDR3 sequence reads: CASSPLVLGPDRETQYF. The CDR3 DNA reads TGTGCCAGCTCACCACTTGTACTAGGACCGGATAGAGAGACCCAGTACTTC.

The chain joins TRBV7-8 to TRBJ1-3, with D hard to call. CDR1 and CDR2 from the germline V gene are SGHVS and FQNEAQ. This CDR3 has 14 amino acids. V lost 5 bases to trimming and J lost 0 bases, with 8 bases between them. Here the CDR3 DNA reads TGTGCCAGCAGCGCCTCAAGCTCTGGAAACACCATATATTTT. It codes for CASSASSSGNTIYF.

The chain joins TRBV4-1 to TRBJ2-7; 9 nucleotides align to TRBD1. The V gene's germline CDR1 is MGHRA and CDR2 YSYEKL. The junction had 4 bases not matched to a gene; V was cut back by 3 bases and J by 1 base. The CDR3 has 15 amino acids. The CDR3 region is CASSHTTGGSYEQYF. DNA for the CDR3: TGCGCCAGCAGCCACACGACAGGGGGTTCCTACGAGCAGTACTTC.